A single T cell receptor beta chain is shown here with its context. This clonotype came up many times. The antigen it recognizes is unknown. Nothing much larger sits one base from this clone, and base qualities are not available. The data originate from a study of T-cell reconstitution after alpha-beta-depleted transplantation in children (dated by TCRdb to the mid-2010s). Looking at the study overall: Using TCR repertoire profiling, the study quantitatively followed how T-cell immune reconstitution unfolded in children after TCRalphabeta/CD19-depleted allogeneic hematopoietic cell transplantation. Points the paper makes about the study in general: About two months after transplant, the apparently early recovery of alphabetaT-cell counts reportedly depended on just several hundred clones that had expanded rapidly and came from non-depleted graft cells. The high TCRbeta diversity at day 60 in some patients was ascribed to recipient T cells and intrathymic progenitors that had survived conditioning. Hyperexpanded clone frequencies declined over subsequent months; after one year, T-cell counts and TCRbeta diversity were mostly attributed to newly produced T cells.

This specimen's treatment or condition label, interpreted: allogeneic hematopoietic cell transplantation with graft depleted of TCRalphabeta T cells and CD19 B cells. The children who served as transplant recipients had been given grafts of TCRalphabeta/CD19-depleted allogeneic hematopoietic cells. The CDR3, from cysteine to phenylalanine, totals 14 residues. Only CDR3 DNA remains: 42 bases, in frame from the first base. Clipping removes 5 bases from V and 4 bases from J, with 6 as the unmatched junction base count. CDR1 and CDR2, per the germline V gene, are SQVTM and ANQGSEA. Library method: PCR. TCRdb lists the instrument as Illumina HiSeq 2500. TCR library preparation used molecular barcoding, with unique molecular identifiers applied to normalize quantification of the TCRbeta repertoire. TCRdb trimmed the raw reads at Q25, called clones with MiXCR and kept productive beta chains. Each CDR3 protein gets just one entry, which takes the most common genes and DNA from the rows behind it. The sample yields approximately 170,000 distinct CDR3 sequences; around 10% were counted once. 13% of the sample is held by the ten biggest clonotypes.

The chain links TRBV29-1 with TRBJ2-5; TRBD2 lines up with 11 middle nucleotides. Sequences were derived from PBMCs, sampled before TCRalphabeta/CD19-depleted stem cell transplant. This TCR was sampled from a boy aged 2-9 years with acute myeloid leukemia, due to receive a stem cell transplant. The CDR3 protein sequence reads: CSVLLAGEGETQYF. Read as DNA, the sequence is TGCAGCGTTTTACTAGCGGGAGAAGGAGAGACCCAGTACTTC. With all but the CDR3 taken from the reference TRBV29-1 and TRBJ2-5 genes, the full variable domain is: SAVISQKPSRDICQRGTSLTIQCQVDSQVTMMFWYRQQPGQSLTLIATANQGSEATYESGFVIDKFPISRPNLTFSTLTVSNMSPEDSSIYLCSVLLAGEGETQYFGPGTRLLVL.